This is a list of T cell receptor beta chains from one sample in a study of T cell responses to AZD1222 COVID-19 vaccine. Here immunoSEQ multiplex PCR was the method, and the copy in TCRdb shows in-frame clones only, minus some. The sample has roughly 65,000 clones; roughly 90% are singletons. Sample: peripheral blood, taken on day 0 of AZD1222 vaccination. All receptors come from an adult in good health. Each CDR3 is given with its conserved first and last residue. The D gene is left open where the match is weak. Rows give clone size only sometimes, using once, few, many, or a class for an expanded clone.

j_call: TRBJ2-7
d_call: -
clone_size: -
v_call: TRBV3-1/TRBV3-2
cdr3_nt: TGTGCCAGCAGCCAAGAGCCAACCTACGAGCAGTACTTC
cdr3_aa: CASSQEPTYEQYF

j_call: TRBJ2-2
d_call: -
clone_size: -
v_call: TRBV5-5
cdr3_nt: TGTGCCAGCAGCTTATCGTGGGACTTGAAGGCCGGGGAGCTGTTTTTT
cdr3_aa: CASSLSWDLKAGELFF

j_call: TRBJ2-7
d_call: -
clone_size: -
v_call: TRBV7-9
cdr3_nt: TGTGCCAGCAGCTGGGTGCGTGGGGGACGGAACGAGCAGTACTTC
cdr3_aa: CASSWVRGGRNEQYF

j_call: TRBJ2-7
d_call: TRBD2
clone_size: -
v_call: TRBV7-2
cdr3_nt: TGTGCCAGCAGCTTAGCAAGCGGGGGTTACGAGCAGTACTTC
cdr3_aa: CASSLASGGYEQYF

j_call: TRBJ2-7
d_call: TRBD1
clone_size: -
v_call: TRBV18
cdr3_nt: TGTGCCAGCTCACCTCTTCCGGGACAGGGGGTTGACGAGCAGTACTTC
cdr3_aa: CASSPLPGQGVDEQYF

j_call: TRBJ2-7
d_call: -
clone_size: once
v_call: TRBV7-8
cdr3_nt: TGTGCCAGCAGCTCCCCGCCCCGGAACATCTACGAGCAGTACTTC
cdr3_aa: CASSSPPRNIYEQYF

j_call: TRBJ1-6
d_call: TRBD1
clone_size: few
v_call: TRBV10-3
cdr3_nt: TGTGCCATCAGTGAGTCATTCTCACCTACAGGGGGGTATAATTCACCCCTCCACTTT
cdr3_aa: CAISESFSPTGGYNSPLHF

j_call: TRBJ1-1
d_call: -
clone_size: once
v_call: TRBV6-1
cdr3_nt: TGTGCCAGCAGTGAAGCGCTCTCGGACACTGAAGCTTTCTTT
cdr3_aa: CASSEALSDTEAFF

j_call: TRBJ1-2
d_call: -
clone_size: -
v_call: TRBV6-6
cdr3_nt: TGTGCCAGCAGGGACTCGACAGGAGGTGGCTACACCTTC
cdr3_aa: CASRDSTGGGYTF

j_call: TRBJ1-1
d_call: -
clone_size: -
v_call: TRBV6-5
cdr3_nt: TGTGCCAGCAGTTACGCGGGCACTGAAGCTTTCTTT
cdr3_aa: CASSYAGTEAFF

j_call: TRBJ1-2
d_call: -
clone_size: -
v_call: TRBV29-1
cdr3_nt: TGCAGCGTGGGGAACAGGGCGAATGCCTACGGCTACACCTTC
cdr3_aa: CSVGNRANAYGYTF

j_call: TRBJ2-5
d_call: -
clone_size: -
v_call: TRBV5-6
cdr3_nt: TGTGCCAGCAGCTTAAGGAGGGGCGCAGGGACCCAGTACTTC
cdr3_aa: CASSLRRGAGTQYF

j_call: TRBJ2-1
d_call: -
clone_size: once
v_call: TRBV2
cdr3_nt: TGTGCCAGCAGTGAGCCCAATGAGCAGTTCTTC
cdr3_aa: CASSEPNEQFF

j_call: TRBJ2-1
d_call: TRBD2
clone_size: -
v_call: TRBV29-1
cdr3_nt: TGCAGCGTACGGACTAGCGGCTACAACAATGAGCAGTTCTTC
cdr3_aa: CSVRTSGYNNEQFF

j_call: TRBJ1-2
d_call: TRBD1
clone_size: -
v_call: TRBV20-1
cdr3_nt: TGCAGTGCTAGGGACAGGGCGGGCTACACCTTC
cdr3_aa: CSARDRAGYTF

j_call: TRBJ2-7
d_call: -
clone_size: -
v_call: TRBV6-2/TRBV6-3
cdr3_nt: TGTGCCAGCAGTTACCTGCGGAGTCGGTACGAGCAGTACTTC
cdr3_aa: CASSYLRSRYEQYF

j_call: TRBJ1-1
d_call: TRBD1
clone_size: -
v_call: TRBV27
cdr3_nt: TGTGCCAGCAGTTTATCTGCCAGGGGGTTGGGCATGAACACTGAAGCTTTCTTT
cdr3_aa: CASSLSARGLGMNTEAFF

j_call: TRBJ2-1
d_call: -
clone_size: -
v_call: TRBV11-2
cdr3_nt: TGTGCCAGCAGCGGCTGGGACGGGAGCTCCTACAATGAGCAGTTCTTC
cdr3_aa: CASSGWDGSSYNEQFF

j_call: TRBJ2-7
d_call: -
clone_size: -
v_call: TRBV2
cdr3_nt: TGTGCCAGCAGTAGCTTCTTGTTCAGCGAGCAGTACTTC
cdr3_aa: CASSSFLFSEQYF

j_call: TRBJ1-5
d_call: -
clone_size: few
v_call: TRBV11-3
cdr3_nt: TGTGCCAGCAGCTTAGACGGCTACAATCAGCCCCAGCATTTT
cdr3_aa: CASSLDGYNQPQHF

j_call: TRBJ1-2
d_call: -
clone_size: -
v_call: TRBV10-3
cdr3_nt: TGTGCCATCAGTGAGACAGTCAATGGCTACACCTTC
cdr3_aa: CAISETVNGYTF

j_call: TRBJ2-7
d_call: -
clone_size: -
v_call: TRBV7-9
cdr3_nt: TGTGCCAGCAACTCGCTCTGGACGGACTACGAGCAGTACTTC
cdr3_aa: CASNSLWTDYEQYF

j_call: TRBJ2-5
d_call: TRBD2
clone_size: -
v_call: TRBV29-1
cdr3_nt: TGCAGCGTTGAAGTTCCTAGCGGGCGGGACCAAGAGACCCAGTACTTC
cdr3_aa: CSVEVPSGRDQETQYF

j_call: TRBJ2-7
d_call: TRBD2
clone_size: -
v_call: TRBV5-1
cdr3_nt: TGCGCCAGCAGCTTGGGCGGGACTAGCGGGACCTCCTACGAGCAGTACTTC
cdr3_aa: CASSLGGTSGTSYEQYF

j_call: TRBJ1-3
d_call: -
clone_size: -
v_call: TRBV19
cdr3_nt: TGTGCCAGTAGTATAGCGAGACCTGGAAACACCATATATTTT
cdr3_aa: CASSIARPGNTIYF

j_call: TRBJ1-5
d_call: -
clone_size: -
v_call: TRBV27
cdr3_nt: TGTGCCAGCAGTTTAAAGGGGAAAGTTCTTTACGGCAATCAGCCCCAGCATTTT
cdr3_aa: CASSLKGKVLYGNQPQHF

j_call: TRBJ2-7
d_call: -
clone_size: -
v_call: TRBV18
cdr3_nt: TGTGCCAGCTCACCGATGACAAACAGGGACGAGCAGTACTTC
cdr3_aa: CASSPMTNRDEQYF

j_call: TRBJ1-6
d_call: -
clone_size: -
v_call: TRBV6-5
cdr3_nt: TGTGCCAGCAGTTCATCGACAGCCTGGGCCCTCCACTTT
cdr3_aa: CASSSSTAWALHF

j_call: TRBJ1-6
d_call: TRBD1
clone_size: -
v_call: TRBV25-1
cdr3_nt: TGTGCCAGCAGCTGGTCGACAGGGGGTGGTTCACCCCTCCACTTT
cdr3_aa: CASSWSTGGGSPLHF

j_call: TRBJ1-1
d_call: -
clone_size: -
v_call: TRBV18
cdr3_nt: TGTGCCAGCTCACCTGGACAGAACACTGAAGCTTTCTTT
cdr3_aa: CASSPGQNTEAFF

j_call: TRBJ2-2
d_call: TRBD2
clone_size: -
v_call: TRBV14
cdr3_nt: TGTGCCAGCAGCCAGACCGGGACTAGCGTCACCGGGGAGCTGTTTTTT
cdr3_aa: CASSQTGTSVTGELFF

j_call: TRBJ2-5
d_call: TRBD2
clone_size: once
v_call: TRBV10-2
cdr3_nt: TGCGCCAGCAGTGATACCGCTAGCGGGAGGGCGAAAGAGACCCAGTACTTC
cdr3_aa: CASSDTASGRAKETQYF

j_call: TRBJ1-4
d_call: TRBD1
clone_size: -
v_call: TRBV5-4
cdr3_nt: TGTGCCAGCACCCAAGGGGGCCCTAATGAAAAACTGTTTTTT
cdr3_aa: CASTQGGPNEKLFF

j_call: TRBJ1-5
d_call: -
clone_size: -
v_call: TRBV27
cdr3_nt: TGTGCCAGCACCCCTCTGGACAGTCGAGATCAGCCCCAGCATTTT
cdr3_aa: CASTPLDSRDQPQHF

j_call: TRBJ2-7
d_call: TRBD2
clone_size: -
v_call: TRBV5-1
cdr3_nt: TGCGCCAGCAGCTTTTGGCCTAGCGGGAGCCACGAGCAGTACTTC
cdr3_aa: CASSFWPSGSHEQYF

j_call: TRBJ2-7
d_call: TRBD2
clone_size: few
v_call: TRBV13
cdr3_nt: TGTGCCAGCAGAACGAGCGGGGGCGCCTACGAGCAGTACTTC
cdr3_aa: CASRTSGGAYEQYF

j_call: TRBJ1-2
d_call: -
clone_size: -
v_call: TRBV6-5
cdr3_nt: TGTGCCAGCAACGAACGGCGGGTTCGGGACTATGGCTACACCTTC
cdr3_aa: CASNERRVRDYGYTF

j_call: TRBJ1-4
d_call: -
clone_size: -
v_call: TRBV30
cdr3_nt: TGTGCCTGTGGTCCAACAACGGGGACAGAAAAACTGTTTTTT
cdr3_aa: CACGPTTGTEKLFF

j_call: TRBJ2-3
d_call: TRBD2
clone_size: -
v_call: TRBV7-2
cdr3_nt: TGTGCCAGCAGCTTTGTTGGCGGGAGGGCCACAGATACGCAGTATTTT
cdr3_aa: CASSFVGGRATDTQYF

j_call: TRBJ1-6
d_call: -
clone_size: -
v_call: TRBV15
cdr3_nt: TGTGCCACCAGCAGGCCAGGGGCACCCCTCCACTTT
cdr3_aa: CATSRPGAPLHF

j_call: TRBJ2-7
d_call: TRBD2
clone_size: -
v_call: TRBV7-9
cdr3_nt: TGTGCCAGCAGCTTCGGGACTAGCGGGTTTGGCTACGAGCAGTACTTC
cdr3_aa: CASSFGTSGFGYEQYF